The rows below give T cell receptor beta chains drawn from one sample of a study of technical replicates of blood from a handful of donors. The data were produced by immunoSEQ multiplex PCR, yet TCRdb's version contains in-frame clones alone and is incomplete. The data hold about 75,000 clones, with around 97% observed a single time. Sequencing was carried out using T cells isolated from PBMCs. These receptors all come from a human donor in good health. Both conserved end residues are part of each CDR3. The D gene is left open where the match is weak. Size is omitted from some rows. Given values are once, few, many or a class for expanded clones.

>15|TRBD1|TRBJ1-5|TRBV7-9|NA
TGTGCCAGCAGCTCCGGCCAGGGGGCGCTTCAGCCCCAGCATTTT
CASSSGQGALQPQHF
>14|TRBD2|TRBJ2-1|TRBV5-6|NA
TGTGCCAGCAGCTGGGAGCGGGACTACAATGAGCAGTTCTTC
CASSWERDYNEQFF
>16|TRBD1|TRBJ1-5|TRBV19|NA
TGTGCCAGAACCAAACCGGGACAGGGAACGAATCAGCCCCAGCATTTT
CARTKPGQGTNQPQHF
>12|TRBD1|TRBJ1-4|TRBV10-2|NA
TGCGCCAGTCGACAGGGGGATGAAAAACTGTTTTTT
CASRQGDEKLFF
>13|NA|TRBJ1-2|TRBV6-5|NA
TGTGCCAGCAGTTACAGCCTCCGCCATGGCTACACCTTC
CASSYSLRHGYTF
>15|TRBD1|TRBJ1-5|TRBV7-9|NA
TGTGCCAGCAGCTACGGACAGGGGGCTGTTCAGCCCCAGCATTTT
CASSYGQGAVQPQHF
>11|NA|TRBJ2-3|TRBV19|NA
TGTGCCAGTAGCTCCGCAGATACGCAGTATTTT
CASSSADTQYF
>13|NA|TRBJ2-7|TRBV27|NA
TGTGCCAGCAGTTCCAGACTTAGCTACGAGCAGTACTTC
CASSSRLSYEQYF
>13|NA|TRBJ2-7|TRBV11-1|NA
TGTGCCAGCAGCTTAGCAGGGGGAAGTGTGCAGTACTTC
CASSLAGGSVQYF
>16|TRBD1|TRBJ1-1|TRBV6-5|NA
TGTGCCAGCAGTTACTTCGGGACAGGGAGTAACACTGAAGCTTTCTTT
CASSYFGTGSNTEAFF
>13|NA|TRBJ2-1|TRBV11-2|NA
TGTGCCAGCAGGAGTGGGGGCGCCCGCGAGCAGTTCTTC
CASRSGGAREQFF
>17|TRBD2|TRBJ2-7|TRBV6-1|NA
TGTGCCAGCAGTAAAGCCCCAGTGTTGGCGGGAGCCTACGAGCAGTACTTC
CASSKAPVLAGAYEQYF
>14|NA|TRBJ1-1|TRBV9|NA
TGTGCCAGCAGCGTCGACTCCGGAAACACTGAAGCTTTCTTT
CASSVDSGNTEAFF
>15|NA|TRBJ1-5|TRBV5-6|NA
TGTGCCAGCAGCTTGGCCGGGGGTTTCAATCAGCCCCAGCATTTT
CASSLAGGFNQPQHF
>15|TRBD1|TRBJ2-5|TRBV5-1|NA
TGCGCCAGCAGCCAGAGCCGGGACAGACAAGAGACCCAGTACTTC
CASSQSRDRQETQYF
>15|NA|TRBJ1-1|TRBV28|NA
TGTGCCAGCAGTTCCATCAGGGGAATGAACACTGAAGCTTTCTTT
CASSSIRGMNTEAFF
>15|TRBD1|TRBJ2-7|TRBV2|NA
TGTGCCAGCAGAGGATTAGGACAGGTACCCTACGAGCAGTACTTC
CASRGLGQVPYEQYF
>16|TRBD2|TRBJ2-3|TRBV11-2|NA
TGTGCCAGCAGCCGACTAGCGGGAGGGGACACAGATACGCAGTATTTT
CASSRLAGGDTDTQYF
>15|NA|TRBJ2-1|TRBV7-8|NA
TGTGCCAGCAGCCTCAGACCCGCCGGGATCAATGAGCAGTTCTTC
CASSLRPAGINEQFF
>14|NA|TRBJ1-1|TRBV11-3|once
TGTGCCAGCAGCAGCAGGTACATGAACACTGAAGCTTTCTTT
CASSSRYMNTEAFF
>14|TRBD1|TRBJ1-5|TRBV7-2|once
TGTGCCAGCAGCACGACAGGGGGCTATCAGCCCCAGCATTTT
CASSTTGGYQPQHF
>13|NA|TRBJ1-1|TRBV27|NA
TGTGCCAGCAGTTTCGGACAGTACACTGAAGCTTTCTTT
CASSFGQYTEAFF
>14|NA|TRBJ2-1|TRBV30|NA
TGTGCCTGGAGTGGCAAGGGGGTTGGGCATGAGCAGTTCTTC
CAWSGKGVGHEQFF
>13|NA|TRBJ1-5|TRBV7-9|NA
TGTGCCAGCAGCTTAACCCAGGGTCAGCCCCAGCATTTT
CASSLTQGQPQHF
>15|TRBD2|TRBJ2-7|TRBV19|NA
TGTGCCAGTAGTATAAGCGGGGAAGGGCTCTACGAGCAGTACTTC
CASSISGEGLYEQYF
>17|TRBD2|TRBJ2-3|TRBV7-9|NA
TGTGCCAGCAGCTTACGCAGGGGACTAGCGGGAGCAGATACGCAGTATTTT
CASSLRRGLAGADTQYF
>16|TRBD1|TRBJ2-2|TRBV6-4|NA
TGTGCCAGCAGTGACTCTAGACAGGGGGACACCGGGGAGCTGTTTTTT
CASSDSRQGDTGELFF
>11|NA|TRBJ1-1|TRBV27|NA
TGTGCCAGCAGTTCGGGGACTGAAGCTTTCTTT
CASSSGTEAFF
>15|TRBD2|TRBJ2-3|TRBV7-9|NA
TGTGCCAGCACACCTACGGGAGGGCCAGCAGATACGCAGTATTTT
CASTPTGGPADTQYF
>16|NA|TRBJ2-5|TRBV11-2|NA
TGTGCCAGCAGGTCCCCATTTCGCGGGATACAAGAGACCCAGTACTTC
CASRSPFRGIQETQYF
>15|TRBD1|TRBJ2-2|TRBV5-1|NA
TGCGCCAGCAGGATCGGGACAGGGATGACCGGGGAGCTGTTTTTT
CASRIGTGMTGELFF
>11|NA|TRBJ2-1|TRBV10-3|once
TGTGCCGTCCAGACTTCTAATGAGCAGTTCTTC
CAVQTSNEQFF
>17|NA|TRBJ2-2|TRBV10-3|NA
TGTGCCATCAGTGAACCCGTGGCAGGTCCGAACACCGGGGAGCTGTTTTTT
CAISEPVAGPNTGELFF
>14|NA|TRBJ2-7|TRBV10-1|NA
TGCGCCAGCAGTGGGAATCTCGACCGGGGCGAGCAGTACTTC
CASSGNLDRGEQYF
>14|TRBD2|TRBJ2-3|TRBV10-2|NA
TGCGCCAGCAGTTCCAGCGGGAGGACAGATACGCAGTATTTT
CASSSSGRTDTQYF
>15|NA|TRBJ2-1|TRBV6-6|NA
TGTGCCAGCAGTTACTCGTCCACGGAGTACAATGAGCAGTTCTTC
CASSYSSTEYNEQFF
>15|TRBD2|TRBJ2-1|TRBV10-3|NA
TGTGCCATCAGAACTAGCGGGGGGGCGCTAAATGAGCAGTTCTTC
CAIRTSGGALNEQFF
>15|TRBD2|TRBJ2-5|TRBV28|NA
TGTGCCAGCAGTTTAGTTGGCGGGAGAGAGGGGACCCAGTACTTC
CASSLVGGREGTQYF
>12|NA|TRBJ1-4|TRBV5-1|NA
TGCGCCAGCAGCCCGACTCGGTTAAAACTGTTTTTT
CASSPTRLKLFF